A selection of T cell receptor beta chains follows, all from one sample in a study of T-cell reconstitution after alpha-beta-depleted transplantation in children. One entry per CDR3 protein results from TCRdb running MiXCR on the PCR reads. The sample records under 750,000 distinct CDR3 sequences, around 23% being singletons. The starting material was PBMCs, mostly from graft donor cells, obtained 360 days after TCRalphabeta/CD19-depleted stem cell transplant. The receptors originated from a boy in the first two years of life who had a stem cell transplant for acute myeloid leukemia, so the T cells may come from the graft donor. Each CDR3 is given with its conserved first and last residue. A D gene is named only where the DNA matches it firmly. The size field is filled for only some rows; it gives once, few, many or a size class.

clone size	V gene	D gene	J gene	CDR3 protein	CDR3 DNA
NA	TRBV21-1	NA	TRBJ1-1	CASSPYMNTEAFF	TGTGCCAGCAGCCCTTACATGAACACTGAAGCTTTCTTT
NA	TRBV20-1	NA	TRBJ2-5	CSARDQRAGETQYF	TGCAGTGCTAGAGATCAGAGGGCCGGGGAGACCCAGTACTTC
NA	TRBV20-1	NA	TRBJ2-3	CSARDGADPTDTQYF	TGCAGTGCTAGAGATGGTGCAGACCCCACAGATACGCAGTATTTT
NA	TRBV11-2	TRBD1	TRBJ2-2	CASGFRGQGSTGELFF	TGTGCCAGCGGCTTCCGCGGACAGGGATCCACCGGGGAGCTGTTTTTT
once	TRBV9	TRBD2	TRBJ2-1	CASTAASGNYNEQFF	TGTGCCAGCACCGCAGCTAGCGGGAACTACAATGAGCAGTTCTTC
NA	TRBV20-1	TRBD2	TRBJ2-1	CSPQRGVANEQFF	TGCAGTCCTCAGCGGGGGGTCGCCAATGAGCAGTTCTTC
many	TRBV20-1	NA	TRBJ2-5	CSALQGSQETQYF	TGCAGTGCCTTACAGGGAAGCCAAGAGACCCAGTACTTC
NA	TRBV6-1	NA	TRBJ1-1	CASLKLATEAFF	TGTGCCAGTCTCAAACTAGCCACTGAAGCTTTCTTT
few	TRBV6-5	NA	TRBJ2-2	CASSYAGFVANTGELFF	TGTGCCAGCAGTTACGCAGGGTTCGTAGCGAACACCGGGGAGCTGTTTTTT
NA	TRBV7-2	NA	TRBJ2-2	CASSLGGLGTGELFF	TGTGCCAGCAGCTTAGGGGGGCTAGGCACCGGGGAGCTGTTTTTT
NA	TRBV15	NA	TRBJ1-1	CATSRRGRDEAFF	TGTGCCACCAGCAGACGAGGCAGGGATGAAGCTTTCTTT
NA	TRBV6-5	NA	TRBJ1-3	CASSYGGLGNTIYF	TGTGCCAGCAGTTACGGGGGATTGGGAAACACCATATATTTT
once	TRBV11-2	NA	TRBJ2-5	CASSPRRVPETQYF	TGTGCCAGCAGCCCAAGACGGGTACCAGAGACCCAGTACTTC
many	TRBV6-5	TRBD2	TRBJ2-2	CASSPGGWGGYNTGELFF	TGTGCCAGCAGTCCGGGGGGATGGGGGGGGTACAACACCGGGGAGCTGTTTTTT
many	TRBV20-1	TRBD2	TRBJ2-3	CSASSPSGRGGLSTDTQYF	TGCAGTGCTAGTAGCCCCTCTGGGCGGGGGGGCCTGAGCACAGATACGCAGTATTTT
NA	TRBV4-2	TRBD2	TRBJ2-1	CASSPGTSGGAAYNEQFF	TGTGCCAGCAGCCCGGGGACTAGCGGGGGGGCCGCATACAATGAGCAGTTCTTC
few	TRBV28	NA	TRBJ1-5	CASSGRDGRPQHF	TGTGCCAGCAGTGGTCGGGACGGACGGCCCCAGCATTTT
many	TRBV12-3/TRBV12-4	NA	TRBJ2-3	CASSLTGLSTDTQYF	TGTGCCAGCAGTTTAACGGGACTTAGCACAGATACGCAGTATTTT
NA	TRBV19	NA	TRBJ2-5	CASSAPQGSRETQYF	TGTGCCAGTAGTGCCCCCCAGGGGAGCCGAGAGACCCAGTACTTC
many	TRBV20-1	TRBD1	TRBJ1-2	CSASTRQGAFYGYTF	TGCAGTGCTAGTACTCGGCAGGGGGCCTTTTATGGCTACACCTTC
NA	TRBV14	NA	TRBJ2-1	CASSLPSGNEQFF	TGTGCCAGCAGCTTGCCCTCGGGGAATGAGCAGTTCTTC
NA	TRBV20-1	NA	TRBJ2-3	CSATNFRGGGLTDTQYF	TGCAGTGCTACGAACTTCAGAGGGGGTGGCTTGACAGATACGCAGTATTTT
few	TRBV6-2/TRBV6-3	NA	TRBJ2-1	CASSSQWTAENEQFF	TGTGCCAGCAGTTCCCAGTGGACTGCCGAAAATGAGCAGTTCTTC
few	TRBV19	NA	TRBJ2-1	CATGQNYNEQFF	TGTGCCACAGGACAGAACTACAATGAGCAGTTCTTC